A selection of T cell receptor beta chains follows, all from one sample in a study of T cell responses to AZD1222 COVID-19 vaccine. The method was immunoSEQ multiplex PCR; TCRdb's version includes in-frame clones alone and lacks a portion of them. The sample shows 150,000 or so clones, about 90% of them seen only once. The sequenced sample was peripheral blood, obtained 28 days after the second AZD1222 dose. These receptors came from an adult who received the AZD1222 COVID-19 vaccine. CDR3s include the opening cysteine and the closing phenylalanine or tryptophan. The D gene is left open where the match is weak. Size is stated for part of the rows, as once, few or many counts, or as a class when the clone is expanded.

v_gene,d_gene,j_gene,abundance,CDR3nt,CDR3aa
TRBV19,NA,TRBJ1-1,NA,TGTGCCAGTTCCCCCACGGGGCGGAACACTGAAGCTTTCTTT,CASSPTGRNTEAFF
TRBV3-1/TRBV3-2,NA,TRBJ1-1,once,TGTGCCAGCGGAGACGGGCCGGACACTGAAGCTTTCTTT,CASGDGPDTEAFF
TRBV6-1,NA,TRBJ1-5,NA,TGTGCCAGCAGTGAAGCGGGAGCCAATCAGCCCCAGCATTTT,CASSEAGANQPQHF
TRBV5-3,NA,TRBJ1-2,NA,TGTGCCAGAAGCCACCGGGACACCCGGAGACTAAACTATGGCTACACCTTC,CARSHRDTRRLNYGYTF
TRBV7-6,NA,TRBJ1-2,NA,TGTGCCAGCAGCTCCTATCAAGGGGGCTACACCTTC,CASSSYQGGYTF
TRBV6-5,TRBD1,TRBJ1-2,NA,TGTGCCATCGGGACAGGGTGGGGCTATGGCTACACCTTC,CAIGTGWGYGYTF
TRBV5-8,NA,TRBJ2-3,NA,TGTGCCAGCAGTTTAAACAGGGGCACAGATACGCAGTATTTT,CASSLNRGTDTQYF
TRBV5-4,NA,TRBJ2-3,NA,TGTGCCAGCAGCTTGGAAGTGAGAGGGGGGGCTCCCTCCCGCACAGATACGCAGTATTTT,CASSLEVRGGAPSRTDTQYF
TRBV6-5,TRBD1,TRBJ1-1,NA,TGTGCCAGCAGTTACACAGGGGGGAGCACTGAAGCTTTCTTT,CASSYTGGSTEAFF
TRBV10-2,NA,TRBJ1-3,NA,TGCGCCAGCAGTGGAGGGGCTGGAAACACCATATATTTT,CASSGGAGNTIYF
TRBV30,TRBD1,TRBJ1-4,NA,TGTGCCTGGCGGAGGGACAGTGCGTTCGGTGGAGAAAAACTGTTTTTT,CAWRRDSAFGGEKLFF
TRBV9,NA,TRBJ1-2,NA,TGTGCCAGCAGGGGGGACATCCGTAACTATGGCTACACCTTC,CASRGDIRNYGYTF
TRBV11-2,NA,TRBJ1-3,NA,TGTGCCAGCACCTCGAGGTCCTCTGGAAACACCATATATTTT,CASTSRSSGNTIYF
TRBV29-1,TRBD1,TRBJ2-1,NA,TGCAGCGTTGAGAGGACAGGGGACAATGAGCAGTTCTTC,CSVERTGDNEQFF
TRBV4-2,TRBD1,TRBJ1-2,NA,TGTGCCAGCAGCGACAGGGATCGGGGAGCTAACTATGGCTACACCTTC,CASSDRDRGANYGYTF